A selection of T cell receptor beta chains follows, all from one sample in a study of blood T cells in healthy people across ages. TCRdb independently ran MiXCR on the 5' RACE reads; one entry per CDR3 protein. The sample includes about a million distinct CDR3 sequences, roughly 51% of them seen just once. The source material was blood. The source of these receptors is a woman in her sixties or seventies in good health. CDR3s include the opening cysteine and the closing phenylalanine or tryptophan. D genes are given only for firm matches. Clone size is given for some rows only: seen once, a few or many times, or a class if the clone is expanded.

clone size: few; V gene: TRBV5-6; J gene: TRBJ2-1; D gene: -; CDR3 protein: CASSRNTGISYNEQFF; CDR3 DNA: TGTGCCAGCAGCAGAAACACAGGGATCTCTTACAATGAGCAGTTCTTC
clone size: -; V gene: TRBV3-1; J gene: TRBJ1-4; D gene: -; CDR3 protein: CASSPPRAINEKLFF; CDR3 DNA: TGTGCCAGCAGCCCACCCCGGGCGATAAATGAAAAACTGTTTTTT
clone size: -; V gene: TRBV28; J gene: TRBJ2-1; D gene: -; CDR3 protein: CASSFRWEQFF; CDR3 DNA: TGTGCCAGCAGTTTCCGGTGGGAGCAGTTCTTC
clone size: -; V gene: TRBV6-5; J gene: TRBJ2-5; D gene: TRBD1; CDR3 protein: CASSETGSMRETQYF; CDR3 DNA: TGTGCCAGCAGCGAGACAGGGTCCATGAGGGAGACCCAGTACTTC
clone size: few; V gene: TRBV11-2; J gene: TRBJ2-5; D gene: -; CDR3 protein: CASSTFPLSREPETQYF; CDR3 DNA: TGTGCCAGCAGCACTTTCCCTCTCTCCCGGGAGCCAGAGACCCAGTACTTC
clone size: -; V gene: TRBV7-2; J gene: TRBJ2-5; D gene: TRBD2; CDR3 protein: CASSLTSGRVGETQYF; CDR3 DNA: TGTGCCAGCAGCTTGACTAGCGGGAGGGTGGGGGAGACCCAGTACTTC
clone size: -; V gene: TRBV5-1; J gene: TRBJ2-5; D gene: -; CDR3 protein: CASSPLAGAEGTQYF; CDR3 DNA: TGCGCCAGCAGCCCTTTGGCGGGGGCAGAAGGGACCCAGTACTTC
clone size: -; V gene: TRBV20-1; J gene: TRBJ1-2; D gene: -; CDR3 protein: CSAGPEAYGYTF; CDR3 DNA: TGCAGTGCTGGCCCCGAGGCCTATGGCTACACCTTC
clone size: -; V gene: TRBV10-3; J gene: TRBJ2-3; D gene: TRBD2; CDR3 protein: CAIRPGGETDTQYF; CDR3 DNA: TGTGCCATCAGGCCCGGGGGGGAGACAGATACGCAGTATTTT
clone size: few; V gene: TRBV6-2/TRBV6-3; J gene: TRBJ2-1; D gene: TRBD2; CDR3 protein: CASSYSSSGRAYNEQFF; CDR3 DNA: TGTGCCAGCAGTTACTCATCCAGCGGGAGGGCCTACAATGAGCAGTTCTTC
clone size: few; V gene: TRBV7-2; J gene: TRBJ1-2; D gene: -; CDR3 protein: CRSGSSKGYTF; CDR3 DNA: TGTCGGAGTGGGTCTTCTAAAGGCTACACCTTC
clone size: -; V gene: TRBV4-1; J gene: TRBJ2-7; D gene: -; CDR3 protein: CASSQGLESYEQYF; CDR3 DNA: TGCGCCAGCAGCCAAGGTTTGGAGAGCTACGAGCAGTACTTC
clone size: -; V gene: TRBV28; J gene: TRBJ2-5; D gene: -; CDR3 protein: CASSTGALGETQYF; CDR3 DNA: TGTGCCAGCAGTACGGGGGCTTTAGGGGAGACCCAGTACTTC
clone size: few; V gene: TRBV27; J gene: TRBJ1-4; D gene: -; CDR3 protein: CASSPGNAANEKLFF; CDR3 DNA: TGTGCCAGCAGCCCCGGAAACGCAGCTAATGAAAAACTGTTTTTT
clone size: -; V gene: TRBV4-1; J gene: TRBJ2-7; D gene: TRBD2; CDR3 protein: CASSRQRDSYEQYF; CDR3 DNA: TGCGCCAGCAGTCGCCAGCGGGACTCCTACGAGCAGTACTTC
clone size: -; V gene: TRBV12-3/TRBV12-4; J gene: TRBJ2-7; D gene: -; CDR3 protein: CASSAGGPNNEQYF; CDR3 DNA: TGTGCCAGCAGTGCCGGAGGGCCTAACAATGAGCAGTACTTC
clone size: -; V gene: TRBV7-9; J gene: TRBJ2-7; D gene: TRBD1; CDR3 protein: CASSLDLIRRGTASYEQYF; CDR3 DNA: TGTGCCAGCAGCTTAGATTTAATTCGACGAGGGACAGCCTCCTACGAGCAGTACTTC
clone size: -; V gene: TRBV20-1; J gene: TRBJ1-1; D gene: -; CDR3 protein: CSARSVRAEAFF; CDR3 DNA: TGCAGTGCTAGATCGGTTCGTGCTGAAGCTTTCTTT
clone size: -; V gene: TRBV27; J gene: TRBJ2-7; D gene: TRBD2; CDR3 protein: CASTQERGLAIDEQYF; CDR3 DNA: TGTGCCAGCACCCAGGAGAGGGGACTAGCTATCGACGAGCAGTACTTC
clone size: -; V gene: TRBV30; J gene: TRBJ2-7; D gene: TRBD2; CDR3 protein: CAWSGGSGSYEQYF; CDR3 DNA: TGTGCCTGGAGTGGCGGGAGTGGTTCCTACGAGCAGTACTTC
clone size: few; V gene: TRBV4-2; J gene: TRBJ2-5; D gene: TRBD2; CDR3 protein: CASSQISGGGGETQYF; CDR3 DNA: TGTGCCAGCAGCCAAATTAGCGGGGGTGGGGGAGAGACCCAGTACTTC
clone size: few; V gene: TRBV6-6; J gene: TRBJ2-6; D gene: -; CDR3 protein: CASSYGTVGGANVLTF; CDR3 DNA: TGTGCCAGCAGTTACGGGACTGTTGGTGGGGCCAACGTCCTGACTTTC
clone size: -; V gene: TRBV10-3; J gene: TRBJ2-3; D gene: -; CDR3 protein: CAISAGDLDTQYF; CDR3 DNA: TGTGCCATCAGTGCCGGGGACCTAGATACGCAGTATTTT
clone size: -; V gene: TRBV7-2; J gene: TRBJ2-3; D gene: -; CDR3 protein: CASTPGMAGTTDTRYF; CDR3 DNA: TGTGCCAGCACCCCAGGGATGGCGGGGACCACAGATACGCGGTATTTT
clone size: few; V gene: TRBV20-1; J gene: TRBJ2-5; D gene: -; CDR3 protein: CSARARLGLGETQYF; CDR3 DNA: TGCAGTGCTAGAGCGAGACTAGGGTTGGGGGAGACCCAGTACTTC
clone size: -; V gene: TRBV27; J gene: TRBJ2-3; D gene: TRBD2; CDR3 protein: CASSPEREGPDTQYF; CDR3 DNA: TGTGCCAGCAGTCCCGAGCGGGAGGGCCCAGATACGCAGTATTTT
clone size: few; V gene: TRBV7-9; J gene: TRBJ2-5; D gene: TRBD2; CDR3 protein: CASSPRTSGSLGETQYF; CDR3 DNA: TGTGCCAGCAGCCCCAGGACTAGCGGGAGTTTGGGGGAGACCCAGTACTTC
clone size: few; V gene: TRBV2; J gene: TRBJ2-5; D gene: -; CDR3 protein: CASSAISLQETQYF; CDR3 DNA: TGTGCCAGCAGCGCCATCAGTCTCCAAGAGACCCAGTACTTC
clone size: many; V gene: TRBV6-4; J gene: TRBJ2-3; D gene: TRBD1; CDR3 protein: CASSVDRGGDTQYF; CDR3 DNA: TGTGCCAGCAGCGTTGACAGGGGAGGAGATACGCAGTATTTT
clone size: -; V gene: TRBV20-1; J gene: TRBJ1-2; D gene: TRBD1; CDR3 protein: CSVTGANYGYTF; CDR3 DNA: TGCAGTGTGACAGGGGCTAACTATGGCTACACCTTC
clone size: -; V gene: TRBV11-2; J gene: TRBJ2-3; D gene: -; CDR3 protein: CASSLFQGGLYTQYF; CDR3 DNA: TGTGCCAGCAGCTTATTCCAGGGGGGTCTCTATACGCAGTATTTT
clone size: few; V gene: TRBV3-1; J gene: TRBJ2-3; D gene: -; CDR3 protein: CASSQDVPPNTENKITDTQYF; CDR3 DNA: TGTGCCAGCAGCCAAGACGTCCCGCCAAATACAGAGAACAAAATCACAGATACGCAGTATTTT
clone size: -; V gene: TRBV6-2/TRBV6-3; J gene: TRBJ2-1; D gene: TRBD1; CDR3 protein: CASGFGTDYNEQFF; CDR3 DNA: TGTGCCAGCGGATTCGGGACAGACTACAATGAGCAGTTCTTC
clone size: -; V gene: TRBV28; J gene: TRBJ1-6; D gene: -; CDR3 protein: CGSSLLSPQSPLHF; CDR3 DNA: TGTGGCAGCAGTTTATTGTCCCCACAGTCACCCCTCCACTTT
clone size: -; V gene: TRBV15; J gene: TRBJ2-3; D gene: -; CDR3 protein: CATSRDHSNTQYF; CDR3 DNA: TGTGCCACCAGCAGAGATCATAGTAATACGCAGTATTTT
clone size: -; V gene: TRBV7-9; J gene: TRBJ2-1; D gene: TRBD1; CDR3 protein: CASISGTGANEQFF; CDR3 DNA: TGTGCCAGCATCTCCGGGACAGGGGCGAATGAGCAGTTCTTC